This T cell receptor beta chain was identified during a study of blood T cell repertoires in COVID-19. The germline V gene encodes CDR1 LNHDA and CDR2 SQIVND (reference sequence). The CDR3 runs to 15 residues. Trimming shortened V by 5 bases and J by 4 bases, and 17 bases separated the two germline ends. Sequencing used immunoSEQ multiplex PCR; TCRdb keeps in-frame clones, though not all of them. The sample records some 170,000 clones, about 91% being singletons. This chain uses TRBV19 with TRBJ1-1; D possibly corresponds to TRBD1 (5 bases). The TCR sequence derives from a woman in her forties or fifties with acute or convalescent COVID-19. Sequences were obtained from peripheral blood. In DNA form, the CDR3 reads TGTGCCAGTAGTGTCGCCCACCAGGGAGGCACTGAAGCTTTCTTT. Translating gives CASSVAHQGGTEAFF.